One and the same sample provided the 31 T cell receptor beta chains below, sequenced in a study of CD4 T cells in relation to SARS-CoV-2 and coronaviruses. TCRdb's table, derived via immunoSEQ multiplex PCR, lists solely in-frame clones and lacks some. The data hold about 29,000 clones, with about 70% observed a single time. CD4+ T cells from unexposed donors were obtained before the COVID-19 pandemic (2011-2018). After about 11 days of culture, CD4+ T cells were isolated. Their recognized antigens are unknown. Sequencing used CD4+ T cells from PBMCs, cultured in vitro. These receptor sequences come from a human donor in good health.

This chain joins TRBV6-5 and TRBJ1-3; D is possibly TRBD1 (5 bases). The CDR3 contains 14 residues. V dropped 6 bases and J dropped 0 bases, with 9 bases sitting between them. Per the germline V gene, CDR1 is MNHEY and CDR2 is SVGAGI. This CDR3 reads CASRITGSGNTIYF. CDR3 DNA: TGTGCCAGCAGGATAACAGGCTCTGGAAACACCATATATTTT.

This clone was seen a single time. The chain joins TRBV5-4 to TRBJ2-2, with D tentatively TRBD1 (5 bases). Per germline, CDR1 SGHNT and CDR2 YYREEE (reference sequence). This CDR3 has 14 residues. Trimming removed 4 bases from V and 3 bases from J, with 10 bases in between. CDR3 sequence (DNA): TGTGCCAGCAGCCCGCAGGGTTACACCGGGGAGCTGTTTTTT. It codes for CASSPQGYTGELFF.

The gene calls are TRBV12-3 or TRBV12-4 and TRBJ2-7; 7 nucleotides align to TRBD1. V dropped 5 bases and J dropped 8; count of bases not matched to a gene: 6. The CDR3 spans 12 residues. DNA for the CDR3: TGTGCCAGCAGTCTGCTACAGGGGAAGCAGTACTTC. Residues: CASSLLQGKQYF.

This chain joins TRBV7-9 and TRBJ1-2, with 8 nucleotides matching TRBD1. Trimming at V came to 1 base and at J to 4 bases, leaving 2 bases not matched to a gene. CDR3 length: 14 residues. From germline, CDR1 is SEHNR and CDR2 FQNEAQ (reference sequence). CDR3 in DNA: TGTGCCAGCAGCTTAGGTGACAGGGGCTATGGCTACACCTTC. This sequence encodes CASSLGDRGYGYTF. Together with reference TRBV7-9 and TRBJ1-2, the CDR3 gives the full variable domain: DTGVSQNPRHKITKRGQNVTFRCDPISEHNRLYWYRQTLGQGPEFLTYFQNEAQLEKSRLLSDRFSAERPKGSFSTLEIQRTEQGDSAMYLCASSLGDRGYGYTFGSGTRLTVV.

The V gene is TRBV6-6, the J gene TRBJ2-3, with D maybe TRBD1 (6 bases). The CDR3 totals 16 residues. Germline loops: CDR1 MNHNY, CDR2 SVGAGI (reference sequence). V lost 7 bases and J lost 1, with 18 bases in between. The CDR3, as DNA: TGTGCCAGCACCCCCGCCAGGACAGTTCGCACAGATACGCAGTATTTT. This sequence encodes CASTPARTVRTDTQYF.

This clone was seen once. The J gene is TRBJ1-1, the V gene TRBV29-1; unclear D gene. V gave up 3 bases and J gave up 3 bases, with 11 bases separating them. Per the germline V gene, CDR1 is SQVTM and CDR2 is ANQGSEA. This CDR3 has 13 residues. The CDR3 DNA reads as TGCAGCGTTGACGAGGGTTATGACACTGAAGCTTTCTTT. This codes for CSVDEGYDTEAFF.

The chain recombines TRBV6-6 with TRBJ1-5; 8 bases align to TRBD1. Trimming took 4 bases from V and 2 from J; bases not matched to a gene: 1. Germline V CDR1 and CDR2: MNHNY, SVGAGI (reference sequence). This CDR3 contains 14 residues. CDR3 DNA sequence: TGTGCCAGCAGTTCGGGACAGGGCAATCAGCCCCAGCATTTT. It encodes CASSSGQGNQPQHF.

The chain is built from TRBV6-5 and TRBJ1-5; weak D call: TRBD1 (5 bases). The V and J ends lost 0 bases and 8 bases respectively, with 11 bases between them. Germline CDR1 and CDR2: MNHEY and SVGAGI. CDR3 length: 14 residues. The CDR3 loop is CASSYSRGFEPQHF. In nucleotides, the CDR3 is TGTGCCAGCAGTTACTCAAGGGGTTTTGAGCCCCAGCATTTT.

The V call is TRBV19, the J call TRBJ1-1, with 7 bases identical to TRBD1. Trimming at V came to 6 bases and at J to 3 bases, leaving 7 bases not matched to a gene. CDR1 LNHDA and CDR2 SQIVND come from the germline V gene (reference sequence). This CDR3 is 14 amino acids long. CDR3 sequence (DNA): TGTGCCAGTAGCCAGGCAGGGGGACACACTGAAGCTTTCTTT. This translates into CASSQAGGHTEAFF.

The chain carries TRBV4-1 and TRBJ2-6, with D perhaps matching TRBD1 (5 bases). Trimming removed 0 bases at V and 4 bases at J, with 7 bases between. The CDR3 has 15 amino acids. CDR1 and CDR2 from the germline V gene are MGHRA and YSYEKL. CDR3 bases: TGCGCCAGCAGCCAAGACAGGGTGGGGGCCAACGTCCTGACTTTC. Translating gives CASSQDRVGANVLTF.

The count of this clone is one. J is TRBJ2-4 and V is TRBV28; D remains unclear. CDR1 is MDHEN and CDR2 is SYDVKM in the germline V gene. The CDR3 has 14 amino acids. Trimming left V 5 bases short and J 4 bases short, with 12 bases between. The CDR3 nucleotides are TGTGCCAGCAGTCTATCCGGACCAAAAAACATTCAGTACTTC. Its protein is CASSLSGPKNIQYF. The whole variable domain, remainder taken from reference TRBV28 and TRBJ2-4, is DVKVTQSSRYLVKRTGEKVFLECVQDMDHENMFWYRQDPGLGLRLIYFSYDVKMKEKGDIPEGYSVSREKKERFSLILESASTNQTSMYLCASSLSGPKNIQYFGAGTRLSVL.

This clone occurred a few times. The rearrangement uses TRBV19 and TRBJ1-3, with no clear D. The CDR3 is made up of 12 amino acids. V lost 7 bases and J lost 4, with 8 bases in between. In germline, CDR1 is LNHDA, CDR2 SQIVND (reference sequence). Here the CDR3 reads CASNIFGNTIYF. DNA for the CDR3: TGTGCCAGTAATATCTTCGGAAACACCATATATTTT.

The DNA for the CDR3 is TGTGCCAGCAGCTTAACGGGAGACGAGCAGTACTTC. Its protein product is CASSLTGDEQYF. The V and J genes are TRBV7-9 and TRBJ2-7; a weak D match, TRBD2 (6 bases). CDR1 is SEHNR and CDR2 is FQNEAQ in the germline V gene (reference sequence). The CDR3 is made up of 12 amino acids. Trimming removed 2 bases from V and 5 bases from J, with 7 bases in between. The complete variable domain, with remaining parts taken from reference TRBV7-9 and TRBJ2-7, reads DTGVSQNPRHKITKRGQNVTFRCDPISEHNRLYWYRQTLGQGPEFLTYFQNEAQLEKSRLLSDRFSAERPKGSFSTLEIQRTEQGDSAMYLCASSLTGDEQYFGPGTRLTVT.

V gene TRBV12-3 or TRBV12-4 combines with J gene TRBJ1-2, with D tentatively TRBD1 (5 bases). The CDR3 covers 13 residues. V was pared by 5 bases and J by 2 bases, with 9 bases between. The DNA for the CDR3 is TGTGCCAGCAGTGGGGACGGCAACTATGGCTACACCTTC. It encodes CASSGDGNYGYTF.

This clone was observed once. The DNA of the CDR3 is TGTGCCAGCAGCCCTTTTAGGGGGGGGCTTGGCTACACCTTC. It translates to CASSPFRGGLGYTF. V usage is TRBV5-6 and J usage is TRBJ1-2; possible D gene TRBD1, 6 bases. There are 14 residues in the CDR3. The germline V gene encodes CDR1 SGHDT and CDR2 YYEEEE. V was clipped by 4 bases and J by 7 bases, with 17 bases between them.

The chain employs TRBV2 and TRBJ1-5; D gene ambiguous. The CDR3 is 13 residues long. With 6 bases removed from V and 0 bases from J, the gap between germline ends came to 6 bases. Germline V gene data show CDR1 as SNHLY and CDR2 as FYNNEI. As DNA, the CDR3 is TGTGCCAGCAGGATTTATAGCAATCAGCCCCAGCATTTT. Protein sequence: CASRIYSNQPQHF. The full variable domain, its missing parts supplied by reference TRBV2 and TRBJ1-5, is EPEVTQTPSHQVTQMGQEVILRCVPISNHLYFYWYRQILGQKVEFLVSFYNNEISEKSEIFDDQFSVERPDGSNFTLKIRSTKLEDSAMYFCASRIYSNQPQHFGDGTRLSIL.

This chain links TRBV7-2 with TRBJ2-2; 7 bases are a match to TRBD2. This CDR3 comprises 16 residues. Germline CDR1 SGHTA, CDR2 FQGNSA. V dropped 3 bases and J dropped 2; count of bases not matched to a gene: 6. This CDR3 reads CASSLSGVGNTGELFF. Written as DNA, the CDR3 is TGTGCCAGCAGCTTGAGCGGGGTGGGAAACACCGGGGAGCTGTTTTTT.

This clone was picked up one time. The V call is TRBV2, the J call TRBJ2-3; D might be TRBD2 (6 bases). This CDR3 is built from 15 residues. The germline V gene has CDR1 SNHLY and CDR2 FYNNEI. V gave up 6 bases and J gave up 3 bases, with 16 bases separating them. The CDR3 sequence is CASSLLASRTDTQYF. The CDR3 region has the DNA TGTGCCAGCAGCCTACTAGCATCACGTACAGATACGCAGTATTTT. The variable domain in full, with the rest retrieved from reference TRBV2 and TRBJ2-3, is EPEVTQTPSHQVTQMGQEVILRCVPISNHLYFYWYRQILGQKVEFLVSFYNNEISEKSEIFDDQFSVERPDGSNFTLKIRSTKLEDSAMYFCASSLLASRTDTQYFGPGTRLTVL.

The chain recombines TRBV5-1 with TRBJ1-3; no clear D. This CDR3 is 13 amino acids long. Germline-derived CDR1 and CDR2 are SGHRS and YFSETQ. V was pared by 0 bases and J by 2 bases, with 3 bases between. CDR3 sequence: CASSLGTGNTIYF. The CDR3 DNA sequence: TGCGCCAGCAGCTTGGGCACTGGAAACACCATATATTTT.

This chain joins TRBV19 and TRBJ2-3, with a weak D call TRBD1 (6 bases). V gave up 7 bases and J gave up 2 bases, with 16 bases separating them. Per germline, CDR1 LNHDA and CDR2 SQIVND (reference sequence). This CDR3 comprises 15 residues. The CDR3 loop is CASNTQGYPTDTQYF. The CDR3 nucleotides are TGTGCCAGTAATACACAGGGCTACCCCACAGATACGCAGTATTTT.

J is TRBJ2-1 and V is TRBV19; no definite D call. This CDR3 is built from 14 residues. Germline-derived CDR1 and CDR2 are LNHDA and SQIVND (reference sequence). Trimming took 5 bases from V and 4 from J, leaving 12 bases between them. The DNA for the CDR3 is TGTGCCAGTAGTCTCCCGGGTCAATACAATGAGCAGTTCTTC. It encodes CASSLPGQYNEQFF.

The chain is built from TRBV20-1 and TRBJ2-1; possible D gene TRBD2, 6 bases. The V end was cut by 3 bases, the J end by 1 base, with 10 bases between. There are 14 residues in the CDR3. The germline V gene has CDR1 DFQATT and CDR2 SNEGSKA (reference sequence). Here the CDR3 reads CSASRGVSYNEQFF. The CDR3 bases are TGCAGTGCTAGTCGCGGGGTTTCCTACAATGAGCAGTTCTTC.

The chain carries TRBV29-1 and TRBJ2-3; tentative D call: TRBD2 (5 bases). Germline assignment: CDR1 SQVTM and CDR2 ANQGSEA. Trimming removed 0 bases at V and 4 bases at J, with 14 bases between. The CDR3 is 15 amino acids. Written as DNA, the CDR3 is TGCAGCGTTGAAGAAAGGCTAAGGGAGCCAGATACGCAGTATTTT. Protein product: CSVEERLREPDTQYF.

The chain links TRBV4-2 to TRBJ2-7, with 8 bases fitting TRBD2. CDR1 is LGHNA, CDR2 YNFKEQ, per germline. This CDR3 has 17 residues. The V segment lost 1 base and the J segment 3 bases; nucleotides outside the gene matches: 11. The CDR3, as DNA: TGTGCCAGCAGCCAAGTAGAGGGTAGCGGGATAGTCTACGAGCAGTACTTC. Translated, it gives CASSQVEGSGIVYEQYF.

The genes are TRBV3-1 (or the pseudogene TRBV3-2) and TRBJ2-2, with TRBD1 matching over 7 bases. The CDR3 has 16 residues. Germline loops: CDR1 LGHDT, CDR2 YNNKEL (reference sequence). V shed 1 base, J shed 1 base, and the junction held 3 bases outside the gene matches. DNA of the CDR3: TGTGCCAGCAGCCAAGGGGCAGGGGGGAACACCGGGGAGCTGTTTTTT. Translated: CASSQGAGGNTGELFF.

This rearrangement joins TRBV6-4 to TRBJ1-5, with D unclear. The germline V gene has CDR1 MRHNA and CDR2 SNTAGT. The CDR3 extends over 13 amino acids. Trimming took off 4 bases at V and 5 bases at J, with 9 bases between the two ends. The chain's CDR3 is CASSGTPDQPQHF. The DNA for the CDR3 is TGTGCCAGCAGTGGGACTCCCGATCAGCCCCAGCATTTT.

This sequence joins TRBV7-9 and TRBJ1-2; D gene unclear. The CDR3 runs to 11 residues. The germline gives CDR1 SEHNR, CDR2 FQNEAQ (reference sequence). Trimming shortened V by 6 bases and J by 5 bases, and 7 bases separated the two germline ends. CDR3 nucleotides: TGTGCCAGCAGTCGTTCTTATGGCTACACCTTC. This sequence encodes CASSRSYGYTF.

The V and J genes are TRBV7-2 and TRBJ2-1; 8 nucleotides line up with TRBD2. V trimming: 4 bases; J trimming: 7 bases; junction bases outside the gene matches: 9. Per germline, CDR1 SGHTA and CDR2 FQGNSA. This CDR3 contains 15 residues. DNA for the CDR3: TGTGCCAGCAGCTATAGCGGGGTCCAAGGAAATGAGCAGTTCTTC. It is translated as CASSYSGVQGNEQFF.

The CDR3: CASSLGDTEAFF. The CDR3 region has the DNA TGTGCCAGCAGTTTAGGCGACACTGAAGCTTTCTTT. The rearrangement links TRBV12-3 or TRBV12-4 to TRBJ1-1; no clear D gene. The CDR3 is made up of 12 amino acids. Trimming cost V 1 base and J 3 bases, with 3 bases left between them.

The chain is built from TRBV4-1 and TRBJ2-3; 14 nucleotides line up with TRBD2. Germline-derived CDR1 and CDR2 are MGHRA and YSYEKL. The CDR3 is made up of 18 amino acids. V was pared by 1 base and J by 4 bases, with 7 bases of the junction left unmatched. CDR3 sequence: CASSQGPGTSGRADTQYF. The CDR3 nucleotides are TGCGCCAGCAGCCAAGGGCCCGGGACTAGCGGGAGAGCAGATACGCAGTATTTT.

As to this clone: This CDR3 is also generated by other DNA sequences in the sample. The chain has TRBV4-3 and TRBJ2-7, with D tentatively TRBD1 or TRBD2 (5 bases each). V lost 3 bases and J lost 7, with 13 bases in between. The CDR3 spans 13 residues. Germline V gene sequence: CDR1 LGHNA, CDR2 YSLEER. The CDR3 loop is CASSQETWGEQYF. CDR3 DNA sequence: TGCGCCAGCAGCCAGGAGACTTGGGGGGAGCAGTACTTC.